Detailed here is one T cell receptor (beta chain). This sample is part of a study of blood T cell repertoires in COVID-19. V was shortened by 0 bases and J by 3 bases, with 14 bases between the two germline ends. In germline, CDR1 is SGHTS, CDR2 YDEGEE. This CDR3 is built from 16 residues. In the original processing: Amplification with reference gene primers provided the estimates of nucleated cell counts. Measured with immunoSEQ multiplex PCR; TCRdb has only the in-frame clones, and not every one. Clone size and the V and J calls come from that table; the DNA yielded D and trimming. The table records approximately 65,000 clones, roughly 70% of them present only once.

The clonotype originates from an older woman who had been exposed to COVID-19. The specimen sequenced was PBMCs or T cells enriched from blood (not recorded which). The chain employs TRBV5-8 and TRBJ2-3, with D tentatively TRBD2 (6 bases). CDR3 in amino acids: CASSLATSPLTDTQYF. DNA for the CDR3: TGTGCCAGCAGCTTGGCGACTAGTCCACTTACAGATACGCAGTATTTT.